This T cell receptor (beta chain) was observed in a study of response to subunit inactivated influenza vaccine. General study points: T cells newly recruited by each seasonal influenza vaccination are few, the authors suggested.

One entry per CDR3 protein, called by TCRdb with MiXCR from the RT-PCR reads. The sample has fewer than 600,000 distinct CDR3 sequences; more than 7% are singletons. The sample holds many counts of this clonotype. Its antigen is still unknown. V lost 4 bases, J lost 3 bases, and 12 bases lay in between. This CDR3 contains 14 residues. Germline loops: CDR1 SGHRS, CDR2 YFSETQ. This chain joins TRBV5-1 and TRBJ2-3; D is possibly TRBD1 (5 bases). This TCR derives from a man aged 50 to 69 who received an inactivated influenza vaccine. The sequences come from PBMCs from blood, collected approximately 25 months after vaccination. The CDR3 spells CASSGIAGTDTQYF. CDR3 coding DNA: TGCGCCAGCAGCGGGATAGCAGGGACAGATACGCAGTATTTT.